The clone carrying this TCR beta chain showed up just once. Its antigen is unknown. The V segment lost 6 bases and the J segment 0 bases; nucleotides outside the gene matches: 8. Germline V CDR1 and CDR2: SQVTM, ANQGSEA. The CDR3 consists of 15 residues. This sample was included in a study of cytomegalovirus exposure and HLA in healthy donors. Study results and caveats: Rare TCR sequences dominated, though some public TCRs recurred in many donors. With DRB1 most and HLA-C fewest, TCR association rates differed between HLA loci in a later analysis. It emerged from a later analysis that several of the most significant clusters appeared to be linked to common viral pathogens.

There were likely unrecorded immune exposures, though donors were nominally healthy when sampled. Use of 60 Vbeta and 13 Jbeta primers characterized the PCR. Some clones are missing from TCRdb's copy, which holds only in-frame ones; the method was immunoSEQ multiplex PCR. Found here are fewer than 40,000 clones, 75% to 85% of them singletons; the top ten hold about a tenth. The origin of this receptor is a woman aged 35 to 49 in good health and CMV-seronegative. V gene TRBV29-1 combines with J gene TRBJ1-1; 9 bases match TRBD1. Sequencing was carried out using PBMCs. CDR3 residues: CSVDRGWGMNTEAFF. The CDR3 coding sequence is TGCAGCGTGGACAGGGGCTGGGGCATGAACACTGAAGCTTTCTTT.